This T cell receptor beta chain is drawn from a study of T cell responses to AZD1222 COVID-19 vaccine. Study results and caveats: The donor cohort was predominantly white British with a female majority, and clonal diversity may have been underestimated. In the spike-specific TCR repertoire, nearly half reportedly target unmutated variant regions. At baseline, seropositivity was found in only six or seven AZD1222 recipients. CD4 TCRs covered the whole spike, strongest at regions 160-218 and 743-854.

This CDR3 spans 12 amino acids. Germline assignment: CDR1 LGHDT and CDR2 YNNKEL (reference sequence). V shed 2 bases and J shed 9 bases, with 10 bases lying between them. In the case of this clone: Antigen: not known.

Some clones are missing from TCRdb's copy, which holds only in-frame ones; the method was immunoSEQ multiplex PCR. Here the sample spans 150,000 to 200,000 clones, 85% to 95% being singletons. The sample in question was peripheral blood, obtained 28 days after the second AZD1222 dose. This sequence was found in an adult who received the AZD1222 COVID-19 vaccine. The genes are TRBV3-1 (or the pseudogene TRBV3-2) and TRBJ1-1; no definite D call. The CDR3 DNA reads TGTGCCAGCAGCCAAAGGACGGGGAAAGCTTTCTTT. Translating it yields CASSQRTGKAFF.